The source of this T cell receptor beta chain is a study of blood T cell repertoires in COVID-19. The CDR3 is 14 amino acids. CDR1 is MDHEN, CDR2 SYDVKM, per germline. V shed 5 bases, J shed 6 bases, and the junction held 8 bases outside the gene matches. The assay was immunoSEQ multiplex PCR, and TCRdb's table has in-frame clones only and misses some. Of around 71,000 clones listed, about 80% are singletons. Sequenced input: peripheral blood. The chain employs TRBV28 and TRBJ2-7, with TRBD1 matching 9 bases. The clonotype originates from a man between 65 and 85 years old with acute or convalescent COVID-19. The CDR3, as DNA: TGTGCCAGCAGTGGGGGGGGACAGGGCGGCGAGCAGTACTTC. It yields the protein CASSGGGQGGEQYF.